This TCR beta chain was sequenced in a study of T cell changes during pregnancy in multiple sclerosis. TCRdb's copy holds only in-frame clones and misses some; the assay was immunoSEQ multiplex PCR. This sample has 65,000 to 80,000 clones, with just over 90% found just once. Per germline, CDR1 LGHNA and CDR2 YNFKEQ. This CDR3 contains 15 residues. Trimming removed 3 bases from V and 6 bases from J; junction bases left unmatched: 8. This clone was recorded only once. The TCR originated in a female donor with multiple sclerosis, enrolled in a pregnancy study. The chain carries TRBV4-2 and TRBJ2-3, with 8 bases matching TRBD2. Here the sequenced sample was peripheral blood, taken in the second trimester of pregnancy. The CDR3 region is CASSQSSGMRDTQYF. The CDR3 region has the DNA TGTGCCAGCAGCCAGAGTAGCGGGATGCGGGATACGCAGTATTTT.